The rows below give T cell receptor beta chains drawn from one sample of a study of shared clonotypes between healthy human individuals. Measured with immunoSEQ multiplex PCR; TCRdb has only the in-frame clones, and not every one. The sample has 2 million to 2.5 million clones; more than 90% are singletons. Sequencing input: naive CD4+ T cells sorted from blood. These receptors were taken from a man younger than 35 in good health. The CDR3 runs from the conserved cysteine through the conserved F or W. Fields, in order: J gene, V gene, D gene, clone size, CDR3 DNA, CDR3 protein. The D gene is left open where the match is weak. Some rows mark clone size as missing; the rest say once, few, many or name a class of expanded clone.

J: TRBJ2-7
V: TRBV5-1
D: NA
size: NA
DNA: TGCGCCAGCAGCATCGGGACACCCCAAATCCCAGGGCAGTACTTC
CDR3: CASSIGTPQIPGQYF

J: TRBJ1-1
V: TRBV28
D: TRBD1
size: NA
DNA: TGTGCCAGCAGTCCTACAGGACAGGGGAACACTGAAGCTTTCTTT
CDR3: CASSPTGQGNTEAFF

J: TRBJ2-2
V: TRBV29-1
D: NA
size: NA
DNA: TGCAGCGTTGGAGGGGCGCTAGAGTACCCCGGGGAGCTGTTTTTT
CDR3: CSVGGALEYPGELFF

J: TRBJ2-7
V: TRBV6-6
D: TRBD1
size: NA
DNA: TGTGCCAGCAGAGGGACAGGGGACTACGAGCAGTACTTC
CDR3: CASRGTGDYEQYF

J: TRBJ1-2
V: TRBV20-1
D: NA
size: NA
DNA: TGCAGTGCTACGGACAATGGCTACACCTTC
CDR3: CSATDNGYTF

J: TRBJ2-5
V: TRBV6-6
D: NA
size: NA
DNA: TGTGCCAGCAGGATCAGGGAAGAGACCCAGTACTTC
CDR3: CASRIREETQYF

J: TRBJ2-5
V: TRBV4-1
D: NA
size: NA
DNA: TGCGCCAGCAGCCAAGATTCCCCAGGGTTAGAGACCCAGTACTTC
CDR3: CASSQDSPGLETQYF

J: TRBJ2-7
V: TRBV27
D: TRBD2
size: NA
DNA: TGTGCCAGCAGTTTATCGCAGGGACTAGCGGGAGTAGAGCAGTACTTC
CDR3: CASSLSQGLAGVEQYF

J: TRBJ1-6
V: TRBV18
D: TRBD1
size: NA
DNA: TGTGCCAGCTCACCACGACAGGGATCCTATAATTCACCCCTCCACTTT
CDR3: CASSPRQGSYNSPLHF

J: TRBJ2-3
V: TRBV7-2
D: TRBD2
size: NA
DNA: TGTGCCAGCAGCTCGAGCGGGGGTAGCACAGATACGCAGTATTTT
CDR3: CASSSSGGSTDTQYF

J: TRBJ2-7
V: TRBV5-4
D: NA
size: NA
DNA: TGTGCCAGCAGCTCTAAGACAGGATTAGACGAGCAGTACTTC
CDR3: CASSSKTGLDEQYF

J: TRBJ2-6
V: TRBV10-2
D: NA
size: NA
DNA: TGCGCCAGCAGTGAGGGAACTGGGGCCAACGTCCTGACTTTC
CDR3: CASSEGTGANVLTF

J: TRBJ2-3
V: TRBV29-1
D: TRBD2
size: NA
DNA: TGCAGCGCTGGTGGGGACTACGGGCAGTATTTT
CDR3: CSAGGDYGQYF

J: TRBJ2-7
V: TRBV19
D: NA
size: once
DNA: TGTGCCAGTAGTATCGATTACGTTCACAGGGATCCAGGGGAGCAGTACTTC
CDR3: CASSIDYVHRDPGEQYF

J: TRBJ1-1
V: TRBV27
D: NA
size: NA
DNA: TGTGCCAGCAGTTTACGGCAGGGTGGGTGGAACACTGAAGCTTTCTTT
CDR3: CASSLRQGGWNTEAFF

J: TRBJ1-5
V: TRBV7-2
D: NA
size: NA
DNA: TGTGCCAGCAGCTTGGGCAGATACCAGCCCCAGCATTTT
CDR3: CASSLGRYQPQHF

J: TRBJ2-2
V: TRBV5-4
D: TRBD1
size: NA
DNA: TGTGCCAGCAGCTTGGACAGGGGCACCGGGGAGCTGTTTTTT
CDR3: CASSLDRGTGELFF

J: TRBJ2-5
V: TRBV28
D: NA
size: NA
DNA: TGTGCCAGCAGTTCCGGGGCCGAAGAGACCCAGTACTTC
CDR3: CASSSGAEETQYF

J: TRBJ1-1
V: TRBV18
D: NA
size: NA
DNA: TGTGCCAGTCTAGGGAGAGGGAGCGAAGCTGAAGCTTTCTTT
CDR3: CASLGRGSEAEAFF

J: TRBJ1-2
V: TRBV5-4
D: TRBD1
size: once
DNA: TGTGCCAGCAGCTTGACGACAGGGGGCTACTATGGCTACACCTTC
CDR3: CASSLTTGGYYGYTF

J: TRBJ1-1
V: TRBV29-1
D: NA
size: NA
DNA: TGCAGCGTTGAACGACGGATGAACACTGAAGCTTTCTTT
CDR3: CSVERRMNTEAFF

J: TRBJ2-1
V: TRBV6-6
D: NA
size: NA
DNA: TGTGCCAGCAGTTCGCACAGGTACAATGAGCAGTTCTTC
CDR3: CASSSHRYNEQFF

J: TRBJ2-7
V: TRBV7-2
D: NA
size: NA
DNA: TGTGCCAGCAGCTTAGTCTTGTACGAGCAGTACTTC
CDR3: CASSLVLYEQYF

J: TRBJ2-7
V: TRBV6-6
D: TRBD2
size: NA
DNA: TGTGCCAGCAGTAAGACTAGCGGGAGCCCCTACGAGCAGTACTTC
CDR3: CASSKTSGSPYEQYF

J: TRBJ2-7
V: TRBV30
D: TRBD2
size: NA
DNA: TGTGCCTGGAGTGACCTTAGCGGGAGCTCCTACGAGCAGTACTTC
CDR3: CAWSDLSGSSYEQYF

J: TRBJ1-6
V: TRBV5-1
D: TRBD1
size: NA
DNA: TGCGCCAGCAGCTTGGGGGACAGGGGAAATTCACCCCTCCACTTT
CDR3: CASSLGDRGNSPLHF

J: TRBJ2-7
V: TRBV21-1
D: NA
size: NA
DNA: TGTGCCAGCAGCAAAGCGCCATGTAATATAGCGGGGGTCTACGAGCAGTACTTC
CDR3: CASSKAPCNIAGVYEQYF

J: TRBJ1-1
V: TRBV5-1
D: NA
size: NA
DNA: TGCGCCAGCAGGCAGGACCCAATGAACACTGAAGCTTTCTTT
CDR3: CASRQDPMNTEAFF

J: TRBJ2-5
V: TRBV25-1
D: NA
size: NA
DNA: TGTGCCAGCAGTGCCCTAGAGACCCAGTACTTC
CDR3: CASSALETQYF

J: TRBJ2-5
V: TRBV30
D: NA
size: NA
DNA: TGTGCCTGGAGTCTCACCGAAGAGACCCAGTACTTC
CDR3: CAWSLTEETQYF

J: TRBJ2-3
V: TRBV18
D: NA
size: NA
DNA: TGTGCCAGCTCACTCGAACCTCAAGTCTCAAAAGATACGCAGTATTTT
CDR3: CASSLEPQVSKDTQYF

J: TRBJ1-3
V: TRBV7-9
D: TRBD1
size: NA
DNA: TGTGCCAGCAGCCTAAGGACAGGCCACTCTGGAAACACCATATATTTT
CDR3: CASSLRTGHSGNTIYF

J: TRBJ1-5
V: TRBV18
D: NA
size: NA
DNA: TGTGCCAGCTCACCCGCCGGGGGGAATCAGCCCCAGCATTTT
CDR3: CASSPAGGNQPQHF

J: TRBJ2-7
V: TRBV2
D: TRBD1
size: NA
DNA: TGTGCCAGCAGCCGACAGACAGGGGAATCCTACGAGCAGTACTTC
CDR3: CASSRQTGESYEQYF

J: TRBJ2-2
V: TRBV7-9
D: TRBD2
size: NA
DNA: TGTGCCAGCGCGACTAGCGGGGGTACAACCGGGGAGCTGTTTTTT
CDR3: CASATSGGTTGELFF

J: TRBJ1-3
V: TRBV5-4
D: NA
size: NA
DNA: TGTGCCAGCAGCTTGGGTGCTGGTGGAAACACCATATATTTT
CDR3: CASSLGAGGNTIYF

J: TRBJ2-1
V: TRBV30
D: TRBD2
size: NA
DNA: TGTGCCTGGAGTGTAGGGATAATTAGCGGGGACTCCTACAATGAGCAGTTCTTC
CDR3: CAWSVGIISGDSYNEQFF

J: TRBJ1-6
V: TRBV6-5
D: TRBD1
size: NA
DNA: TGTGCCAGCAGTTACTCGGGACAGGGACCGGCACCCCTCCACTTT
CDR3: CASSYSGQGPAPLHF

J: TRBJ1-6
V: TRBV28
D: NA
size: few
DNA: TGTGCCAGCAGACCTGCCTTAAGCGGTAATTCACCCCTCCACTTT
CDR3: CASRPALSGNSPLHF

J: TRBJ2-2
V: TRBV6-5
D: NA
size: NA
DNA: TGTGCCAGCAGTTACTTAAGCGTAGGGTCCGGGGAGCTGTTTTTT
CDR3: CASSYLSVGSGELFF

J: TRBJ2-5
V: TRBV27
D: NA
size: once
DNA: TGTGCCAGCAGAGTCGGCGGTGCGAAGGAGACCCAGTACTTC
CDR3: CASRVGGAKETQYF

J: TRBJ2-7
V: TRBV29-1
D: TRBD1
size: NA
DNA: TGCAGCGTTGAAGATCGAGGGGGCGGTCTCTGGGGCGAGCAGTACTTC
CDR3: CSVEDRGGGLWGEQYF

J: TRBJ2-7
V: TRBV6-6
D: TRBD1
size: NA
DNA: TGTGCCAGCACCCGGACAGGATTTTCCTACGAGCAGTACTTC
CDR3: CASTRTGFSYEQYF

J: TRBJ1-5
V: TRBV7-2
D: TRBD1
size: once
DNA: TGTGCCAGCAGCTTAGCGACAGGGAGTGACCAGCCCCAGCATTTT
CDR3: CASSLATGSDQPQHF

J: TRBJ2-1
V: TRBV6-1
D: NA
size: once
DNA: TGTGCCAGCAGACTACTTGATTCAGGCTATGAGCAGTTCTTC
CDR3: CASRLLDSGYEQFF

J: TRBJ2-7
V: TRBV19
D: TRBD2
size: NA
DNA: TGTGCCAGTAGTCCCCGACTAGCGGGGCTTTACGAGCAGTACTTC
CDR3: CASSPRLAGLYEQYF

J: TRBJ1-5
V: TRBV27
D: NA
size: NA
DNA: TGTGCCAGCAGTCTGGCCCTTGGGGTCAATCAGCCCCAGCATTTT
CDR3: CASSLALGVNQPQHF